This T cell receptor (beta chain) was recovered during a study of blood T cell repertoires in COVID-19. Method: immunoSEQ multiplex PCR; TCRdb's copy keeps in-frame clones and lacks some. The table has more than 95,000 clones, about 70% seen once. The TCR sequence derives from a man older than 75 with COVID-19, enrolled during active disease. The sequencing sample was made of peripheral blood.

Written as DNA, the CDR3 is TGTGCCAGCAGTTTTCGAGTAGCCAACACTGAAGCTTTCTTT. Translating gives CASSFRVANTEAFF. The chain uses TRBV28 and TRBJ1-1; D uncertain. CDR1 is MDHEN and CDR2 is SYDVKM in the germline V gene. V lost 3 bases to trimming and J lost 2 bases, with 10 bases between them. The CDR3 loop spans 14 amino acids. Variable domain in full (rest from reference TRBV28 and TRBJ1-1): DVKVTQSSRYLVKRTGEKVFLECVQDMDHENMFWYRQDPGLGLRLIYFSYDVKMKEKGDIPEGYSVSREKKERFSLILESASTNQTSMYLCASSFRVANTEAFFGQGTRLTVV.